This T cell receptor beta chain originates from a study of blood T cell repertoires in COVID-19. Overall study context: Samples taken during acute and convalescent COVID-19 were collected in the United States, Italy and Spain. From T cells, B-cell-depleted T cells, or PBMCs came the material, which was cDNA or gDNA.

Germline trimming cut 0 bases from V and 2 bases from J; bases unmatched to any gene: 2. CDR1 and CDR2 (germline): MGHRA, YSYEKL. The CDR3 has 15 amino acids. Authors' methods: From reference gene primer amplification, estimates of nucleated cell counts were derived. Only in-frame clones appear in the TCRdb table, and some are missing; sequencing was by immunoSEQ multiplex PCR. V and J calls and clone size are as listed in that table; D and trimming were resolved from the DNA. The sample contains about 170,000 clones, 80% to 90% of which appear only once. This receptor was identified in a woman aged 45-65 years with acute or convalescent COVID-19. What was sequenced was peripheral blood. The chain recombines TRBV4-1 with TRBJ2-7; 9 bases are shared with TRBD2. Here the CDR3 reads CASSQELAGPYEQYF. CDR3 bases: TGCGCCAGCAGCCAAGAGCTAGCGGGACCCTACGAGCAGTACTTC.